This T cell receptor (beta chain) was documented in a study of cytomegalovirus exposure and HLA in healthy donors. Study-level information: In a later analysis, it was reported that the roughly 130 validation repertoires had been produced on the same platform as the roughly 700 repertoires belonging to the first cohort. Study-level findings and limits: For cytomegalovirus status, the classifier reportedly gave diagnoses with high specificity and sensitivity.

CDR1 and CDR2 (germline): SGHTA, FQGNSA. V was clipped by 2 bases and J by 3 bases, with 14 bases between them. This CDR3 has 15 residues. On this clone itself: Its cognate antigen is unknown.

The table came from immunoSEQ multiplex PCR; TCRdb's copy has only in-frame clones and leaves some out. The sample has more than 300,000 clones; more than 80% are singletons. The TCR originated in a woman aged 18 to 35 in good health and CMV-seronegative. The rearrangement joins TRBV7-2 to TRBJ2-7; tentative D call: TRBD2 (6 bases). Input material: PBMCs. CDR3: CASSLINGGVYEQYF. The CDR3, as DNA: TGTGCCAGCAGCTTAATAAACGGCGGGGTCTACGAGCAGTACTTC.